This passage covers 31 T cell receptor beta chains from one sample sequenced in a study of T-cell reconstitution after alpha-beta-depleted transplantation in children. Using unique molecular identifiers, the investigators prepared the TCRbeta library. TCRdb reanalysed the PCR reads using MiXCR and keeps one entry per CDR3 protein. The data show about 830,000 distinct CDR3 sequences, less than 20% seen once. The specimen was PBMCs, mostly from graft donor cells, collected 360 days after TCRalphabeta/CD19-depleted stem cell transplant. These receptors all come from a male patient under 18 who had a stem cell transplant for acute lymphoblastic leukemia, so the T cells may come from the graft donor.

This clonotype was seen a handful of times. J is TRBJ1-5 and V is TRBV11-2; D possibly corresponds to TRBD1 (5 bases). The germline gives CDR1 SGHAT, CDR2 FQNNGV. This CDR3 has 15 residues. V gave up 0 bases and J gave up 4 bases, with 10 bases separating them. In DNA, the CDR3 is TGTGCCAGCAGCTTAGATCCGGGACTGAATCAGCCCCAGCATTTT. Protein: CASSLDPGLNQPQHF.

The gene calls are TRBV29-1 and TRBJ1-2; 8 nucleotides line up with TRBD1. Looked up from germline, CDR1 is SQVTM and CDR2 is ANQGSEA. The CDR3 spans 13 residues. Unmatched junction bases numbered 11, after V lost 8 bases and J lost 6 bases. The CDR3 sequence is CSSRTGKNDGYTF. In DNA, the CDR3 is TGCAGCTCACGGACAGGGAAAAATGATGGCTACACCTTC.

In this sample, this clonotype turned up many times. The rearrangement joins TRBV11-2 to TRBJ1-1; D gene ambiguous. Trimming took 0 bases from V and 11 from J, leaving 10 bases between them. CDR1 is SGHAT, CDR2 FQNNGV, per germline. The CDR3 spans 12 residues. The CDR3 here is CASSLEWQAAFF. The CDR3 bases are TGTGCCAGCAGCTTAGAATGGCAGGCTGCTTTCTTT.

This clonotype was counted only a few times. V is TRBV20-1 and J is TRBJ2-2; 8 bases line up with TRBD1. J lost 6 bases, V lost 6 bases, and 6 bases had no gene match. This CDR3 is 13 amino acids long. Looked up from germline, CDR1 is DFQATT and CDR2 is SNEGSKA (reference sequence). The DNA for the CDR3 is TGCAGTGCCCTCCGGACAGGGCCCGGGGAGCTGTTTTTT. This encodes CSALRTGPGELFF.

This clonotype was detected a few times. This chain links TRBV5-1 with TRBJ1-1; no definite D call. The CDR3 sequence is 15 residues long. Per germline, CDR1 SGHRS and CDR2 YFSETQ. Trimming cost V 1 base and J 0 bases, with 10 bases left between them. CDR3 region: CASSLSGALNTEAFF. CDR3 bases: TGCGCCAGCAGCTTGTCAGGAGCCCTGAACACTGAAGCTTTCTTT.

The rearrangement uses TRBV12-3 or TRBV12-4 and TRBJ2-7, with TRBD1 identical over 8 bases. This CDR3 is 15 amino acids long. The V and J ends lost 5 bases and 0 bases, in that order; junction bases with no gene match: 6. This CDR3 is CASSPRGQVSYEQYF. The DNA for the CDR3 is TGTGCCAGCAGTCCACGGGGACAGGTCTCCTACGAGCAGTACTTC.

This chain connects TRBV3-1 to TRBJ1-1; D unresolved. The germline V and J ends were trimmed by 1 base and 10 bases, with 16 bases remaining between them. Germline V CDR1 and CDR2: LGHDT, YNNKEL (reference sequence). The CDR3 has 14 residues. The CDR3 here is CASSQGPLVSGAFF. The CDR3 DNA reads as TGTGCCAGCAGCCAAGGACCTCTGGTGAGCGGAGCTTTCTTT.

The chain uses TRBV5-1 and TRBJ2-7; possibly TRBD2 for D (6 bases). CDR3 length: 14 amino acids. Germline values: CDR1 SGHRS, CDR2 YFSETQ. V shed 1 base and J shed 7 bases, with 15 bases lying between them. The CDR3 loop is CASSLTGVDGEQYF. CDR3 nucleotide sequence: TGCGCCAGCAGCTTGACGGGAGTGGACGGGGAGCAGTACTTC.

This clonotype occurred many times. The J gene is TRBJ2-1, the V gene TRBV29-1; D is possibly TRBD1 (5 bases). V was trimmed by 5 bases and J by 5 bases, leaving 10 bases between them. The germline gives CDR1 SQVTM, CDR2 ANQGSEA. The CDR3 spans 12 residues. The DNA of the CDR3 is TGCAGCGTTCTGACAGCTAACAATGAGCAGTTCTTC. It translates to CSVLTANNEQFF.

The chain couples TRBV9 to TRBJ2-7; no clear D gene. The germline V gene encodes CDR1 SGDLS and CDR2 YYNGEE. Trimming stripped 4 bases from V and 5 bases from J, with 7 bases between. The CDR3 runs to 11 residues. The CDR3: CASSSDHEQYF. The DNA of the CDR3 is TGTGCCAGCAGCTCTGACCACGAGCAGTACTTC.

This clonotype was found a few times. The rearrangement links TRBV6-1 to TRBJ1-1; TRBD1 might be the D (6 bases). The length of the CDR3 is 14 residues. V lost 10 bases and J lost 5, with 20 bases in between. Germline V gene data show CDR1 as MNHNS and CDR2 as SASEGT. DNA of the CDR3: TGTGCCACCCAACAGGGAAGGGGATTGACTGAAGCTTTCTTT. It translates to CATQQGRGLTEAFF.

This clonotype has just one count. J is TRBJ2-7 and V is TRBV5-1; 10 bases align to TRBD1. The CDR3 spans 17 residues. V shed 4 bases and J 1 base; nucleotides not matched to a gene: 11. From germline, CDR1 is SGHRS and CDR2 YFSETQ. CDR3 sequence (DNA): TGCGCCAGCAGCCCCGGGACAGGGGAGTTTCTATCCTACGAGCAGTACTTC. It is translated as CASSPGTGEFLSYEQYF. The variable domain in full, with the rest retrieved from reference TRBV5-1 and TRBJ2-7, is KAGVTQTPRYLIKTRGQQVTLSCSPISGHRSVSWYQQTPGQGLQFLFEYFSETQRNKGNFPGRFSGRQFSNSRSEMNVSTLELGDSALYLCASSPGTGEFLSYEQYFGPGTRLTVT.

This clonotype was counted ten times or more. This chain connects TRBV5-1 to TRBJ1-2, with D perhaps TRBD1 (5 bases). Trimming cost V 6 bases and J 0 bases, with 12 bases left between them. Germline V CDR1 and CDR2: SGHRS, YFSETQ. The CDR3 length is 14 residues. The CDR3 DNA reads as TGCGCCAGCATCTGGGGGACGGCTAACTATGGCTACACCTTC. This translates into CASIWGTANYGYTF.

The V gene is TRBV11-3, the J gene TRBJ2-5; TRBD2 agrees at 9 bases. V trimming: 5 bases; J trimming: 2 bases; junction bases outside the gene matches: 9. Germline CDR1 SGHNT, CDR2 YENEEA. The CDR3 has 16 amino acids. This chain's CDR3 is CASSLGAGGSQETQYF. The CDR3 nucleotides are TGTGCCAGCAGCCTGGGAGCGGGAGGCTCGCAAGAGACCCAGTACTTC.

This clonotype was found a few times. J is TRBJ2-5 and V is TRBV28; no clear D gene. The CDR3 loop spans 15 amino acids. V gave up 6 bases and J gave up 0 bases, with 14 bases separating them. Germline V CDR1 and CDR2: MDHEN, SYDVKM. The CDR3 bases are TGTGCCAGCAGAATCGACTCGCTGTACCAAGAGACCCAGTACTTC. It yields the protein CASRIDSLYQETQYF.

There are a few counts of this clonotype. The chain couples TRBV6-6 to TRBJ1-4; D unresolved. The CDR3 contains 13 residues. Germline V gives CDR1 MNHNY, CDR2 SVGAGI (reference sequence). V gave up 3 bases and J gave up 8 bases, with 10 bases separating them. CDR3 in DNA: TGTGCCAGCAGTTATACCCGCGGAGAAAAACTGTTTTTT. It codes for CASSYTRGEKLFF.

The rearrangement uses TRBV27 and TRBJ1-2; 7 positions agree with TRBD1. The germline V gene encodes CDR1 MNHEY and CDR2 SMNVEV (reference sequence). This CDR3 is 14 amino acids long. The V gene end was trimmed by 5 bases and the J gene end by 5 bases; junction bases not matched to a gene: 8. CDR3 in amino acids: CASSVTRGQYGYTF. The CDR3 DNA follows: TGTGCCAGCAGTGTCACCCGGGGACAGTATGGCTACACCTTC.

The V and J genes are TRBV9 and TRBJ2-1; D uncertain. V was clipped by 1 base and J by 5 bases, with 16 bases between them. The CDR3 runs to 16 residues. Germline-derived CDR1 and CDR2 are SGDLS and YYNGEE. The CDR3 region is CASSVPKGVHNNEQFF. CDR3 DNA: TGTGCCAGCAGCGTACCCAAGGGCGTTCATAACAATGAGCAGTTCTTC. The whole variable domain, filled in from reference TRBV9 and TRBJ2-1, reads DSGVTQTPKHLITATGQRVTLRCSPRSGDLSVYWYQQSLDQGLQFLIQYYNGEERAKGNILERFSAQQFPDLHSELNLSSLELGDSALYFCASSVPKGVHNNEQFFGPGTRLTVL.

The chain uses TRBV5-1 and TRBJ2-4, with D maybe TRBD2 (5 bases). Per the germline V gene, CDR1 is SGHRS and CDR2 is YFSETQ. Trimming removed 6 bases from V and 9 bases from J, with 13 bases in between. The CDR3 covers 12 residues. CDR3 nucleotide sequence: TGCGCCAGCAAGGAGCTAGCCGGCATTCAGTACTTC. Its translation: CASKELAGIQYF.

This clonotype was found a few times. The chain has TRBV5-1 and TRBJ1-5, with D possibly being TRBD1 (5 bases). The germline CDR1 and CDR2 sequences are SGHRS and YFSETQ. Trimming removed 5 bases at V and 7 bases at J, with 10 bases between. CDR3 size: 12 residues. CDR3 in amino acids: CASRDRNQPQHF. The CDR3 DNA reads TGCGCCAGCAGAGACAGAAACCAGCCCCAGCATTTT.

This clonotype was found a few times. The V gene is TRBV20-1, the J gene TRBJ2-7; 11 bases map to TRBD2. The CDR3 length is 14 residues. J lost 2 bases, V lost 4 bases, and 4 bases had no gene match. Per germline, CDR1 DFQATT and CDR2 SNEGSKA (reference sequence). CDR3 nucleotide sequence: TGCAGTGCTAAAGGTAGCGGGGGGGCCTACGAGCAGTACTTC. Its protein is CSAKGSGGAYEQYF.

V gene TRBV11-2 combines with J gene TRBJ1-1; D is unclear. Germline assignment: CDR1 SGHAT and CDR2 FQNNGV. V was clipped by 5 bases and J by 1 base, with 11 bases between them. This CDR3 has 14 amino acids. CDR3 protein: CASSPIISNTEAFF. CDR3 in DNA: TGTGCCAGCAGCCCAATCATCTCGAACACTGAAGCTTTCTTT.

This clonotype appeared a few times. The chain employs TRBV7-3 and TRBJ1-1; D is undetermined. Germline V gene sequence: CDR1 SGHTA, CDR2 FQGTGA. V gave up 2 bases and J gave up 2 bases, with 6 bases separating them. The CDR3 totals 13 residues. In DNA form, the CDR3 reads TGTGCCAGCAGCTTAGAATTTAACACTGAAGCTTTCTTT. Amino acid sequence: CASSLEFNTEAFF.

This clonotype was picked up a small number of times. The chain employs TRBV6-1 and TRBJ2-3; perhaps TRBD2 as D (6 bases). The CDR3 has 14 amino acids. Germline loops: CDR1 MNHNS, CDR2 SASEGT. V gave up 7 bases and J gave up 3 bases, with 14 bases separating them. CDR3 DNA: TGTGCCAGCATAGTCGGGAGTGAGACAGATACGCAGTATTTT. Protein: CASIVGSETDTQYF.

This clonotype was observed a few times. The chain carries TRBV7-2 and TRBJ2-1; tentative D call: TRBD2 (6 bases). The V gene lost 0 bases and the J gene lost 9 bases, with 18 bases spanning the gap. The germline V gene has CDR1 SGHTA and CDR2 FQGNSA. The CDR3 runs to 16 residues. The chain's CDR3 is CASSLAGGLRGGEQFF. As DNA, the CDR3 is TGTGCCAGCAGCTTAGCGGGAGGACTGAGGGGAGGTGAGCAGTTCTTC.

This clonotype was seen many times. V usage is TRBV28 and J usage is TRBJ2-3; D ambiguous. Between the trimmed V and J ends, which lost 3 bases and 4 bases, there was a span of 17 bases. The CDR3 has 16 residues. In germline, CDR1 is MDHEN, CDR2 SYDVKM. CDR3 region: CASSFPFRHSADTQYF. The CDR3 bases are TGTGCCAGCAGTTTCCCTTTCAGACATTCCGCAGATACGCAGTATTTT.

The chain employs TRBV5-1 and TRBJ1-1; D unresolved. The germline V gene has CDR1 SGHRS and CDR2 YFSETQ. The germline V and J ends were trimmed by 1 base and 0 bases, with 7 bases remaining between them. The CDR3 contains 14 residues. The CDR3 DNA follows: TGCGCCAGCAGCTTGTCAATCCTGAACACTGAAGCTTTCTTT. Protein: CASSLSILNTEAFF.

The chain employs TRBV10-3 and TRBJ2-7, with 8 bases that match TRBD2. The CDR3 is 15 residues long. Looked up from germline, CDR1 is ENHRY and CDR2 is SYGVKD. V lost 2 bases to trimming and J lost 2 bases; unmatched junction nucleotides: 5. This CDR3 is CAISELAGETYEQYF. CDR3 nucleotide sequence: TGTGCCATCAGTGAGCTAGCGGGCGAGACCTACGAGCAGTACTTC.

This clonotype came up a few times. Here the CDR3 reads CAISPGQGALAFF. In DNA form, the CDR3 reads TGTGCCATCAGTCCGGGACAGGGGGCTTTAGCTTTCTTT. The V call is TRBV10-3, the J call TRBJ1-1; 12 nucleotides agree with TRBD1. Trimming cost V 5 bases and J 10 bases; bases outside gene matches: 5. The germline CDR1 and CDR2 sequences are ENHRY and SYGVKD. The CDR3 is 13 residues long.

The table lists this clonotype with a few counts. The genes are TRBV9 and TRBJ2-1; no clear D gene. There are 18 residues in the CDR3. The germline V gene encodes CDR1 SGDLS and CDR2 YYNGEE. Trimming pared 3 bases from V and 3 bases from J, leaving 22 bases between. The CDR3 is CASSAPVAAKNFYNEQFF. As DNA, the CDR3 is TGTGCCAGCAGCGCCCCGGTTGCAGCCAAGAATTTCTACAATGAGCAGTTCTTC. Using reference TRBV9 and TRBJ2-1 for the parts outside the CDR3, the full variable domain is DSGVTQTPKHLITATGQRVTLRCSPRSGDLSVYWYQQSLDQGLQFLIQYYNGEERAKGNILERFSAQQFPDLHSELNLSSLELGDSALYFCASSAPVAAKNFYNEQFFGPGTRLTVL.

The chain couples TRBV15 to TRBJ2-5; D is perhaps TRBD1 (5 bases). Germline V gives CDR1 LNHNV, CDR2 YYDKDF (reference sequence). This CDR3 is 13 amino acids long. The V end was cut by 5 bases, the J end by 2 bases, with 9 bases between. CDR3 DNA sequence: TGTGCCACCAGCTTAGGGGTACAAGAGACCCAGTACTTC. The encoded protein is CATSLGVQETQYF.